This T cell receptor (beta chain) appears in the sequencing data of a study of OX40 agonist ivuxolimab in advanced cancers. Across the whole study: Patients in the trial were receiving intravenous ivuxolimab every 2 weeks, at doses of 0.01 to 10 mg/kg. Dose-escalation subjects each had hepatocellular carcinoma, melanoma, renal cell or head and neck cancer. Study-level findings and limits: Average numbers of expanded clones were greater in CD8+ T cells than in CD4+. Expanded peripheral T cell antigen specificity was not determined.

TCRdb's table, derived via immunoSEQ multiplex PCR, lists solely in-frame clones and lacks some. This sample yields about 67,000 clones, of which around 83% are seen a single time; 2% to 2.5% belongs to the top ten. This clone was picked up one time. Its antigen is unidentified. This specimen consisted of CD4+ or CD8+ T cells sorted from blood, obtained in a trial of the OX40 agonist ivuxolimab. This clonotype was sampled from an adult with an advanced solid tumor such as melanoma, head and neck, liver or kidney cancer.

The DNA of the CDR3 is TGTGCCAGCAGCCTAGCTAGCGGGACAGCCTACGAGCAGTACTTC. This gives the protein CASSLASGTAYEQYF. The rearrangement links TRBV2 to TRBJ2-7; 9 nucleotides match TRBD2. Germline V gene lookup returns CDR1 SNHLY and CDR2 FYNNEI. This CDR3 has 15 residues. The V and J ends lost 6 bases and 2 bases, in that order; junction bases with no gene match: 8.